This T cell receptor (beta chain) is drawn from a study of untreated major depressive disorder. The study, taken as a whole, reports: TRBV05-01 (Vbeta 5.1) usage was higher in CD4+ T cells of depressed patients than controls. Only three preselected Vbeta families were compared in sequencing. Sequencing showed nonsignificant TRBV25-01 and TRBV02-01 differences matching flow cytometry.

The table came from immunoSEQ multiplex PCR; TCRdb's copy has only in-frame clones and leaves some out. The sample holds under 25,000 clones, roughly 90% seen once. For this clone: Its antigen is not known.

Magnetic negative selection enriched CD4+ T cells from thawed PBMCs. Typically 90% to 95% of enriched cells were CD4+. Germline CDR1 and CDR2: SEHNR and FQNEAQ (reference sequence). This CDR3 contains 14 residues. The germline V and J ends were trimmed by 1 base and 5 bases, with 11 bases remaining between them. This TCR derives from a woman in her thirties or forties with major depressive disorder. The genes are TRBV7-9 and TRBJ1-1; D is uncertain. Sample: CD4+ T cells from PBMCs. CDR3 bases: TGTGCCAGCAGCTTAGGGGGTTCGCGGACTGAAGCTTTCTTT. Translated, it gives CASSLGGSRTEAFF.